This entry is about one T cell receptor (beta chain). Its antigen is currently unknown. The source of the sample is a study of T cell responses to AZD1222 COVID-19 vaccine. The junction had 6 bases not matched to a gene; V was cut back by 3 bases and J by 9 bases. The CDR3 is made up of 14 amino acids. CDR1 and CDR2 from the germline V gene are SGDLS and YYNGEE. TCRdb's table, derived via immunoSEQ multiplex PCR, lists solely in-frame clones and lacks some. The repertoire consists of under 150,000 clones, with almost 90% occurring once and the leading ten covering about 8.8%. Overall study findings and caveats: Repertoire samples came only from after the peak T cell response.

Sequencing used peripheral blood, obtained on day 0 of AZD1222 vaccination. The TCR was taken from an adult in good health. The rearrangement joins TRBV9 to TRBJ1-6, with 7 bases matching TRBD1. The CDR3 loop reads CASSDRGGSSPLHF. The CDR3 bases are TGTGCCAGCAGCGACAGGGGAGGGAGTTCACCCCTCCACTTT.